This TCR beta chain is drawn from a study of cytomegalovirus exposure and HLA in healthy donors. Study findings and constraints: According to the study, 180 or so TCR beta chains were cytomegalovirus-associated. Rarity held for most TCR sequences, but there were some public TCRs that occurred in many donors.

In regard to this clone: Antigen specificity is unknown.

The repertoire was sequenced with immunoSEQ multiplex PCR; TCRdb's copy has only in-frame clones and lacks some. The repertoire consists of hundreds of thousands of clones, with roughly nine tenths occurring once and the leading ten covering approximately 12%. V was pared by 3 bases and J by 2 bases, with 7 bases between. The CDR3 is 13 residues long. Germline CDR1 MNHNS, CDR2 SASEGT. This TCR came from a man between 18 and 35 years old in good health and CMV-seropositive. The rearrangement links TRBV6-1 to TRBJ1-1, with D possibly TRBD1 on 6 matching bases. Material for sequencing was PBMCs. CDR3 protein: CASSDRGNTEAFF. The CDR3 DNA is TGTGCCAGCAGTGACAGGGGAAACACTGAAGCTTTCTTT.